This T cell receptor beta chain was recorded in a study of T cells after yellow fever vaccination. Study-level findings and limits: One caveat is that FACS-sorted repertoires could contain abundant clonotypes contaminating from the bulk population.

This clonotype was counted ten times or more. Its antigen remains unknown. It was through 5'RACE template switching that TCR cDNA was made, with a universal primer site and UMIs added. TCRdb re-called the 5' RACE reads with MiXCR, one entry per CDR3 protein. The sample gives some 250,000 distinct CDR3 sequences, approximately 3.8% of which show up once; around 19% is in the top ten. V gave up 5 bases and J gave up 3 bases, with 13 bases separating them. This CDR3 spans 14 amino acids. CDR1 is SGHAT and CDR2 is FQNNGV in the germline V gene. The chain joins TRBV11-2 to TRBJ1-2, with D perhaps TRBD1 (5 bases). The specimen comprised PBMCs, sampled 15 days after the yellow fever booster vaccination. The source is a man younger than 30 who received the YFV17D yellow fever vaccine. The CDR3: CASSRRDQDYGYTF. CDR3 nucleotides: TGTGCCAGCAGCCGCCGGGACCAAGACTATGGCTACACCTTC.